Included here is one TCR beta chain sequence, with context. The germline gives CDR1 LGHNA, CDR2 YNFKEQ. This CDR3 has 15 residues. Trimming left V 0 bases short and J 4 bases short, with 12 bases between. Libraries were prepared by immunoSEQ multiplex PCR; TCRdb keeps only in-frame clonotypes and omits some of them. The repertoire consists of 210,000 or so clones, with around 81% occurring once and the leading ten covering 4.3%. The sample is drawn from a study of blood T cell repertoires in COVID-19. The V call is TRBV4-2, the J call TRBJ1-1; D unresolved. The clonotype was recovered from a man aged 25 to 45 with acute COVID-19. Specimen: PBMCs or T cells enriched from blood (not recorded which). CDR3 in DNA: TGTGCCAGCAGCCAAGACCCAGGCATATCCACTGAAGCTTTCTTT. Translation: CASSQDPGISTEAFF.